The TCR beta chain under discussion was sequenced for a study of cytotoxic CD8 clonotypes in ibrutinib-treated CLL. Broader study findings: Under therapy, public clonotypes either contracted or stayed stable, and they were uncommon.

Sequencing used immunoSEQ multiplex PCR; TCRdb keeps in-frame clones, though not all of them. Of tens of thousands of clones in the sample, more than 60% are singletons; the top ten hold approximately 6%. The V and J ends lost 4 bases and 3 bases respectively, with 7 bases between them. The CDR3 consists of 12 residues. Germline V gene lookup returns CDR1 MNHEY and CDR2 SVGAGI. In regard to this clone: Its antigen is currently unknown. Other nucleotide sequences from this sample produce the same CDR3.

The origin of this receptor is a human donor with chronic lymphocytic leukemia. This sequence joins TRBV6-5 and TRBJ2-7; D uncertain. The material was PBMCs, obtained after 12 months of ibrutinib treatment. CDR3 sequence reads: CASSSGSYEQYF. Written as DNA, the CDR3 is TGTGCCAGCAGTTCGGGCAGCTACGAGCAGTACTTC.